Shown below are 9 T cell receptor beta chains from a single sample sequenced in a study of T cells expressing NK-cell markers. TCRdb reanalyzed the 5' RACE reads and collapses them to one entry per CDR3 protein, without DNA. This sample contains over 100,000 distinct CDR3 sequences. Sequenced sample: blood T cells: a sorted CD56 or NKG2C T cell subset, CD4+ or CD8+ T cells, or bulk PBMC T cells (not recorded which). The origin of the receptors is a woman aged 18-69 years in good health.

This chain uses TRBV7-3 with TRBJ1-6; as DNA is missing, the TRBD1 call by TCRdb cannot be tested. The V gene's germline CDR1 is SGHTA and CDR2 FQGTGA. CDR3 length: 15 amino acids. CDR3 residues: CASSPDGGGDSPLHF.

The rearrangement links TRBV10-2 to TRBJ1-1; no DNA is available, so the TRBD1 call from TCRdb remains unchecked. From germline, CDR1 is WSHSY and CDR2 SAAADI. The CDR3 has 16 amino acids. The CDR3: CASSERAGAVGTEAFF.

The chain is built from TRBV27 and TRBJ1-6; TCRdb names TRBD1, which stays unverified in the absence of DNA. Germline assignment: CDR1 MNHEY and CDR2 SMNVEV (reference sequence). CDR3 length: 19 amino acids. CDR3 in amino acids: CASSYTLGPHRGVNSPLHF.

Here the CDR3 reads CASSQDRRAEAFF. The chain employs TRBV4-1 and TRBJ1-1. Looked up from germline, CDR1 is MGHRA and CDR2 is YSYEKL. There are 13 residues in the CDR3.

The chain has TRBV6-2 or TRBV6-3 and TRBJ2-1. Germline values: CDR1 MNHEY, CDR2 SVGEGT. The CDR3 has 12 amino acids. The CDR3 here is CASTLGYNEQFF.

The CDR3 spells CAIGSGADNEQFF. The rearrangement uses TRBV10-3 and TRBJ2-1; the D call of TRBD2 rests on TCRdb alone, since no DNA is present to check it. Germline values: CDR1 ENHRY, CDR2 SYGVKD. The CDR3 runs to 13 residues.

V and J are TRBV12-3 or TRBV12-4 and TRBJ2-2; TCRdb picks TRBD2, but there is no DNA to check that call. CDR3 length: 14 residues. This CDR3 reads CASSLTSPTGELFF.

This chain links TRBV7-2 with TRBJ2-2; TCRdb reports TRBD2, a call that lacks DNA to check it against. The CDR3 extends over 16 amino acids. CDR1 and CDR2 (germline): SGHTA, FQGNSA. This chain's CDR3 is CASTIRLAGVPGELFF.

The chain recombines TRBV29-1 with TRBJ1-2; absent DNA, TCRdb's TRBD1 call cannot be checked. Looked up from germline, CDR1 is SQVTM and CDR2 is ANQGSEA. CDR3 length: 14 residues. The CDR3 loop is CSVVSPLRNYGYTF.